This TCR beta chain is drawn from a study of beta chain features in type 1 diabetes. Findings and caveats of the study: Among all four CD4+ subsets, Type 1 diabetes patients had TCRB CDR3s that were moderately but significantly shorter. VDJ junctions sequenced from type 1 diabetes patients showed fewer insertions and more deletions.

This clone occurred a few times. Its antigen remains unidentified. Sequencing targeted expressed TCRB transcripts, as all isolated RNA had been reverse transcribed. Sequencing was performed with immunoSEQ multiplex PCR; in TCRdb, only in-frame clones are kept and a portion is missing. Of around 250,000 clones listed, around 14% are singletons. The receptor was derived from a man younger than 45 with type 1 diabetes. Sequences were obtained from naive CD4+ T cells from blood.

CDR3 nucleotide sequence: TGTGCCAGCAGTCTCGGACAGGGCGGACCAGATACGCAGTATTTT. Its translation: CASSLGQGGPDTQYF. This rearrangement joins TRBV6-5 to TRBJ2-3, with 8 bases identical to TRBD1. CDR3 length: 15 amino acids. The trim removed 5 bases at V and 4 bases at J, leaving 8 bases unmatched. Germline CDR1 and CDR2: MNHEY and SVGAGI.